The TCR beta chain under discussion was sequenced for a study of T cell responses to AZD1222 COVID-19 vaccine. Method: immunoSEQ multiplex PCR; TCRdb's copy keeps in-frame clones and lacks some. The sample includes 130,000 to 150,000 clones, about 89% of them seen just once. In regard to this clone: The antigen remains undetermined.

Trimming took off 6 bases at V and 1 base at J, with 17 bases between the two ends. Germline V gene lookup returns CDR1 SGHVS and CDR2 FQNEAQ. The CDR3 is 16 residues long. Study observations and caveats: With two AZD1222 doses given, Spike-specific TCR breadth and depth both rose. The study identified only 6 or 7 AZD1222 recipients as seropositive at baseline. Donor demographics were predominantly white British with a female majority; clonal diversity may be underestimated.

This receptor was obtained from an adult who received the AZD1222 COVID-19 vaccine. The chain recombines TRBV7-8 with TRBJ2-3; D is possibly TRBD2 (5 bases). The input for sequencing was peripheral blood, taken 28 days after the second AZD1222 dose. The CDR3 DNA follows: TGTGCCAGCAGAATAAGAAGACTACCCGGCACAGATACGCAGTATTTT. Translating it yields CASRIRRLPGTDTQYF.